These 11 T cell receptor beta chains were all obtained from the same sample, sequenced in a study of blood T cell repertoires in COVID-19. Libraries were prepared by immunoSEQ multiplex PCR; TCRdb keeps only in-frame clonotypes and omits some of them. The table records roughly 250,000 clones, about 86% of them present only once. The sequencing sample was made of peripheral blood. The receptors were gathered from a person between 65 and 80 years old with COVID-19, enrolled during active disease.

CDR3 DNA: TGTGCCAGCAGTTACTCGGCCAATGAGCAGTTCTTC. Translation: CASSYSANEQFF. The rearrangement uses TRBV6-5 and TRBJ2-1; no reliable D call. The CDR3 has 12 residues. From germline, CDR1 is MNHEY and CDR2 SVGAGI. Trimming took off 0 bases at V and 6 bases at J, with 3 bases between the two ends.

The chain has TRBV29-1 and TRBJ1-6; D is unclear. In germline, CDR1 is SQVTM, CDR2 ANQGSEA. Trimming pared 2 bases from V and 4 bases from J, leaving 15 bases between. The CDR3 runs 16 residues. The CDR3 is CSVEKCPTPYNSPLHF. The CDR3 DNA reads TGCAGCGTTGAAAAATGCCCGACACCTTATAATTCACCCCTCCACTTT. Full variable domain (rest looked up from reference TRBV29-1 and TRBJ1-6): SAVISQKPSRDICQRGTSLTIQCQVDSQVTMMFWYRQQPGQSLTLIATANQGSEATYESGFVIDKFPISRPNLTFSTLTVSNMSPEDSSIYLCSVEKCPTPYNSPLHFGNGTRLTVT.

J is TRBJ1-6 and V is TRBV5-4, with 9 bases matching TRBD1. CDR3 size: 16 residues. Germline CDR1 reads SGHNT; CDR2 reads YYREEE (reference sequence). Trimming at V came to 4 bases and at J to 6 bases, leaving 8 bases not matched to a gene. The CDR3 region is CASSGPGTGTNSPLHF. The CDR3 DNA reads as TGTGCCAGCAGCGGACCCGGGACAGGGACTAATTCACCCCTCCACTTT.

This clone has only one observation. The chain links TRBV28 to TRBJ2-7; no definite D call. The V end lost 4 bases, the J end lost 9 bases, and 22 bases lay between the germline ends. Germline V gene sequence: CDR1 MDHEN, CDR2 SYDVKM. The CDR3 has 15 amino acids. CDR3 nucleotide sequence: TGTGCCAGCAGTTCCTTATCCTTCCTACCCTTCCGGCAGTACTTC. This translates into CASSSLSFLPFRQYF. The complete variable domain, with remaining parts taken from reference TRBV28 and TRBJ2-7, reads DVKVTQSSRYLVKRTGEKVFLECVQDMDHENMFWYRQDPGLGLRLIYFSYDVKMKEKGDIPEGYSVSREKKERFSLILESASTNQTSMYLCASSSLSFLPFRQYFGPGTRLTVT.

In this sample, this clone turned up once. This chain uses TRBV5-1 with TRBJ2-5, with a possible D match to TRBD2 (6 bases). Germline assignment: CDR1 SGHRS and CDR2 YFSETQ. The CDR3 has 15 residues. The V and J ends lost 0 bases and 3 bases respectively, with 12 bases between them. CDR3 bases: TGCGCCAGCAGCTTGGCTGGAGGGGTGGAAGAGACCCAGTACTTC. Translating it yields CASSLAGGVEETQYF.

This rearrangement joins TRBV28 to TRBJ1-5; 8 bases line up with TRBD1. The germline CDR1 and CDR2 sequences are MDHEN and SYDVKM. Trimming removed 8 bases from V and 4 bases from J; junction bases left unmatched: 1. The CDR3 runs to 12 residues. CDR3 DNA: TGTGCCAGCCGACAGGGGAATCAGCCCCAGCATTTT. Residues: CASRQGNQPQHF.

This clone was counted a single time. The CDR3 sequence: CASSIRDSTEETQYF. The CDR3 DNA is TGTGCCAGTAGTATCCGGGACAGCACAGAAGAGACCCAGTACTTC. The gene calls are TRBV19 and TRBJ2-5, with 7 positions matching TRBD1. Germline-derived CDR1 and CDR2 are LNHDA and SQIVND (reference sequence). The length of the CDR3 is 15 residues. V lost 3 bases to trimming and J lost 3 bases; unmatched junction nucleotides: 7.

This chain connects TRBV6-1 to TRBJ1-6, with unresolved D. Germline values: CDR1 MNHNS, CDR2 SASEGT. The CDR3 contains 16 residues. V was shortened by 3 bases and J by 8 bases, with 17 bases between the two germline ends. The CDR3 sequence is CASSDGHIGSYSPLHF. The DNA of the CDR3 is TGTGCCAGCAGTGACGGGCACATAGGGAGCTATTCACCCCTCCACTTT.

V usage is TRBV14 and J usage is TRBJ2-2; TRBD1 matches at 9 bases. Germline V gene sequence: CDR1 SGHDN, CDR2 FVKESK. The CDR3 consists of 15 residues. V was pared by 4 bases and J by 4 bases, with 4 bases of the junction left unmatched. CDR3 DNA: TGTGCCAGCAGCCGACGGACAGGGGTCACCGGGGAGCTGTTTTTT. It encodes CASSRRTGVTGELFF.

The CDR3 bases are TGTGCCAGCAGTACAGGGACCCAAACCGGGGAGCTGTTTTTT. Its protein product is CASSTGTQTGELFF. The chain joins TRBV7-8 to TRBJ2-2, with D perhaps matching TRBD1 (6 bases). The length of the CDR3 is 14 residues. V dropped 6 bases and J dropped 5 bases, with 13 bases sitting between them. Germline V lookup: CDR1 SGHVS, CDR2 FQNEAQ.

In this sample, this clone turned up once. The chain links TRBV7-9 to TRBJ2-3; TRBD2 might be the D (5 bases). Germline V lookup: CDR1 SEHNR, CDR2 FQNEAQ (reference sequence). Trimming took 7 bases from V and 0 from J, leaving 14 bases between them. The CDR3 has 15 amino acids. The chain's CDR3 is CASTPLAISTDTQYF. The DNA of the CDR3 is TGTGCCAGCACTCCCTTAGCGATTAGCACAGATACGCAGTATTTT.